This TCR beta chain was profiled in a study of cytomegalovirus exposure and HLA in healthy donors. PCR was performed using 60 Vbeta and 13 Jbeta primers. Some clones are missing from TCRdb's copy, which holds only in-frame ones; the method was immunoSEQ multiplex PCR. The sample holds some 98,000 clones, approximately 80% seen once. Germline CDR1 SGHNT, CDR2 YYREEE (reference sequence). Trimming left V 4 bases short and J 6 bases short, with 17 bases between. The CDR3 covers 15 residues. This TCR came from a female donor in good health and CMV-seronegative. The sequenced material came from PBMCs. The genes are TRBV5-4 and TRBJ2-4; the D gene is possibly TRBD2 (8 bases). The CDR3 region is CASSPRAGDRNIQYF. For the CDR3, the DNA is TGTGCCAGCAGCCCAAGAGCGGGGGACAGAAACATTCAGTACTTC.